The 23 T cell receptor beta chains below come from one sample, sequenced in a study of Ad26.COV2.S vaccination and SARS-CoV-2 variants. Treatment indicated: roughly 20 received Ad26.COV2.S at low or high dose, single or two shots; about 5 received placebo; per-sample allocation not given. Sampling occurred on day 63 after the first vaccine or placebo injection. The method was immunoSEQ multiplex PCR; TCRdb's version includes in-frame clones alone and lacks a portion of them. The sample includes 430,000 or so clones, about 93% of them seen just once. Here the sequenced sample was peripheral blood, taken in a trial of Ad26.COV2.S vaccine versus placebo. These TCRs come from a person aged 18-65 years who received the Ad26.COV2.S COVID-19 vaccine or a placebo.

The V and J genes are TRBV5-6 and TRBJ1-4; no firm D call. Germline CDR1 and CDR2: SGHDT and YYEEEE. CDR3 length equals 14 residues. The V end lost 4 bases, the J end lost 0 bases, and 7 bases lay between the germline ends. The CDR3 nucleotides are TGTGCCAGCAGCAAGCCCGCAACTAATGAAAAACTGTTTTTT. This encodes CASSKPATNEKLFF.

The J gene is TRBJ2-6, the V gene TRBV6-5; D assignment may be TRBD1 or TRBD2 (6 bases each). Germline V gene data show CDR1 as MNHEY and CDR2 as SVGAGI. The length of the CDR3 is 16 residues. V lost 0 bases to trimming and J lost 13 bases, with 19 bases between them. The CDR3 sequence: CASSYSVHRAGGVLTF. CDR3 sequence (DNA): TGTGCCAGCAGTTACTCTGTGCACAGGGCCGGAGGGGTCCTGACTTTC.

The chain links TRBV5-4 to TRBJ1-2; TRBD1 is a possible D gene (5 bases). The germline V gene encodes CDR1 SGHNT and CDR2 YYREEE (reference sequence). Trimming removed 1 base from V and 8 bases from J, with 12 bases in between. CDR3 length: 13 residues. CDR3 loop: CASSLRGAIGYTF. CDR3 nucleotides: TGTGCCAGCAGCTTGAGAGGGGCAATAGGCTACACCTTC.

The rearrangement links TRBV10-1 to TRBJ2-5, with TRBD2 identical over 13 bases. CDR3 length equals 16 residues. The J segment lost 5 bases and the V segment lost 3 bases, leaving 6 bases of the junction unmatched. The germline V gene has CDR1 WNHNN and CDR2 SYGVQD (reference sequence). CDR3 in amino acids: CASSDPTSGRRETQYF. As DNA, the CDR3 is TGCGCCAGCAGTGACCCGACTAGCGGGAGGCGGGAGACCCAGTACTTC.

Only one count was recorded for this clone. This chain uses TRBV19 with TRBJ1-5; a weak D match, TRBD1 (5 bases). V lost 1 base, J lost 7 bases, and 17 bases lay in between. The germline gives CDR1 LNHDA, CDR2 SQIVND (reference sequence). This CDR3 comprises 16 residues. The CDR3 protein is CASSIVGGGTRQPQHF. The CDR3 DNA is TGTGCCAGTAGTATAGTGGGGGGAGGCACAAGACAGCCCCAGCATTTT.

The chain's CDR3 is CASRKGYEQYF. DNA of the CDR3: TGTGCCAGCAGGAAGGGCTACGAGCAGTACTTC. The chain is built from TRBV6-5 and TRBJ2-7; D remains unclear. The V end lost 6 bases, the J end lost 3 bases, and 6 bases lay between the germline ends. Germline loops: CDR1 MNHEY, CDR2 SVGAGI. This CDR3 spans 11 amino acids.

The chain links TRBV30 to TRBJ2-5; D unclear. Germline CDR1 reads GTSNPN; CDR2 reads SVGIG (reference sequence). This CDR3 has 12 amino acids. V lost 2 bases to trimming and J lost 6 bases, with 10 bases between them. Here the CDR3 DNA reads TGTGCCTGGAGTTCGGGTGTAAAGACCCAGTACTTC. Its translation: CAWSSGVKTQYF.

The CDR3 nucleotides read TGTGCCACAGCCGGGACAGGGGGAACAGATACGCAGTATTTT. Translating it yields CATAGTGGTDTQYF. The gene calls are TRBV24-1 and TRBJ2-3, with 11 positions matching TRBD1. The germline CDR1 and CDR2 sequences are KGHDR and SFDVKD. CDR3 length: 14 residues. The V and J ends lost 10 bases and 3 bases, in that order; junction bases with no gene match: 5.

This clone has just a few counts. The genes are TRBV7-2 and TRBJ1-5, with TRBD1 as a possible D gene (5 bases). The CDR3 is 16 amino acids. Trimming removed 4 bases at V and 6 bases at J, with 19 bases between. CDR1 and CDR2 (germline): SGHTA, FQGNSA. DNA of the CDR3: TGTGCCAGCAGCTCAGGGCTATGGGAGACCGGTCAGCCCCAGCATTTT. It codes for CASSSGLWETGQPQHF.

The chain is built from TRBV4-1 and TRBJ2-1; D perhaps matches TRBD1 (6 bases). There are 17 residues in the CDR3. V lost 1 base to trimming and J lost 0 bases, with 13 bases between them. Germline CDR1 is MGHRA and CDR2 is YSYEKL. The DNA of the CDR3 is TGCGCCAGCAGCCAAGTCAAGACAGGCAGCTCCTACAATGAGCAGTTCTTC. It specifies CASSQVKTGSSYNEQFF.

V gene TRBV30 combines with J gene TRBJ1-1, with unresolved D. This CDR3 comprises 12 residues. CDR1 is GTSNPN and CDR2 is SVGIG in the germline V gene (reference sequence). V gave up 2 bases and J gave up 3 bases, with 7 bases separating them. CDR3 nucleotide sequence: TGTGCCTGGAGTACTGGACACACTGAAGCTTTCTTT. It encodes CAWSTGHTEAFF.

The chain joins TRBV6-2 or TRBV6-3 to TRBJ2-7, with D possibly being TRBD2 (5 bases). V shed 0 bases and J shed 0 bases, with 12 bases lying between them. This CDR3 is 16 amino acids long. Germline CDR1 MNHEY, CDR2 SVGEGT. The CDR3 loop is CASSYSPAESSYEQYF. CDR3 DNA: TGTGCCAGCAGTTACTCGCCAGCGGAGAGCTCCTACGAGCAGTACTTC.

The chain uses TRBV27 and TRBJ1-1; the D gene is possibly TRBD1 (5 bases). This CDR3 contains 13 residues. Trimming stripped 0 bases from V and 10 bases from J, with 12 bases between. CDR1 is MNHEY and CDR2 is SMNVEV in the germline V gene (reference sequence). For the CDR3, the DNA is TGTGCCAGCAGTTTATCGGTCGACAGATCAGCTTTCTTT. This sequence encodes CASSLSVDRSAFF.

The rearrangement joins TRBV12-5 to TRBJ2-1; TRBD2 agrees at 10 bases. CDR1 is LGHNT and CDR2 is FRNRAP in the germline V gene. J lost 7 bases, V lost 11 bases, and 17 bases had no gene match. The CDR3 sequence is 16 residues long. CDR3 in amino acids: CAGGPREREGQNEQFF. DNA of the CDR3: TGTGCTGGAGGCCCGAGGGAGCGGGAGGGTCAGAATGAGCAGTTCTTC.

Comment on this clone: Other DNA variants within this sample encode the same CDR3. The V and J genes are TRBV18 and TRBJ2-5; weak D call: TRBD1 (6 bases). V lost 0 bases to trimming and J lost 5 bases, with 13 bases between them. CDR1 and CDR2 (germline): KGHSH, LQKENI. The CDR3 totals 15 residues. CDR3 protein: CASSPPTGGRETQYF. Here the CDR3 DNA reads TGTGCCAGCTCACCACCGACAGGTGGCAGGGAGACCCAGTACTTC.

This sequence joins TRBV5-4 and TRBJ2-7; the D call may be TRBD1 or TRBD2 (5 bases each). Germline V lookup: CDR1 SGHNT, CDR2 YYREEE (reference sequence). The CDR3 runs 13 residues. The germline V and J ends were trimmed by 4 bases and 1 base, with 9 bases remaining between them. The DNA for the CDR3 is TGTGCCAGCAGCGCCTGGGGGTCCTACGAGCAGTACTTC. Protein product: CASSAWGSYEQYF. Looking up the rest from reference TRBV5-4 and TRBJ2-7 gives the full variable domain: ETGVTQSPTHLIKTRGQQVTLRCSSQSGHNTVSWYQQALGQGPQFIFQYYREEENGRGNFPPRFSGLQFPNYSSELNVNALELDDSALYLCASSAWGSYEQYFGPGTRLTVT.

The CDR3 sequence is CASSAARQQETQYF. For the CDR3, the DNA is TGCGCCAGCAGTGCGGCCAGACAACAAGAGACCCAGTACTTC. The chain is built from TRBV23-1 and TRBJ2-5; the D is unclear. TRBV23-1 is placed among ORFs of uncertain function. CDR3 size: 14 residues. Trimming removed 5 bases at V and 2 bases at J, with 12 bases between.

The rearrangement links TRBV30 to TRBJ1-1; TRBD1 aligns across 7 bases. V lost 2 bases and J lost 2; bases outside the gene matches: 5. Germline values: CDR1 GTSNPN, CDR2 SVGIG (reference sequence). The CDR3 spans 14 residues. Written as DNA, the CDR3 is TGTGCCTGGAGTTTAGGGACAGCAAACACTGAAGCTTTCTTT. Translating gives CAWSLGTANTEAFF.

CDR3: CASSFSTYTGEQYF. The CDR3 bases are TGTGCCAGCAGTTTCTCGACTTACACGGGAGAGCAGTACTTC. The gene calls are TRBV27 and TRBJ2-7, with a possible D match to TRBD2 (5 bases). V lost 3 bases to trimming and J lost 7 bases, with 16 bases between them. Germline CDR1 is MNHEY and CDR2 is SMNVEV (reference sequence). There are 14 residues in the CDR3.

The chain carries TRBV18 and TRBJ2-7; 9 bases map to TRBD2. V was clipped by 4 bases and J by 3 bases; unmatched bases: 1. The CDR3 covers 13 residues. Germline-derived CDR1 and CDR2 are KGHSH and LQKENI. DNA for the CDR3: TGTGCCAGCTCACGGACTAGCGACTACGAGCAGTACTTC. Protein product: CASSRTSDYEQYF.

A remark on this clone: The sample holds other DNA sequences that translate to the same CDR3. The chain is built from TRBV7-2 and TRBJ2-3; 11 bases line up with TRBD2. Germline V CDR1 and CDR2: SGHTA, FQGNSA. CDR3 size: 14 residues. V gave up 5 bases and J gave up 3 bases; unmatched junction bases: 1. In DNA, the CDR3 is TGTGCCAGCAGCCGGACTAGCGGGACAGATACGCAGTATTTT. Residues: CASSRTSGTDTQYF.

The gene calls are TRBV15 and TRBJ2-7; no clear D gene. The CDR3 has 14 residues. Trimming removed 1 base from V and 4 bases from J, with 11 bases in between. The germline gives CDR1 LNHNV, CDR2 YYDKDF (reference sequence). The DNA of the CDR3 is TGTGCCACCAGCAGAGTCGGGCATTCTTACGAGCAGTACTTC. Its translation is CATSRVGHSYEQYF.

The CDR3 coding sequence is TGTGCCAGCAGTTACAGCAGGGAGGGTACTGAAGCTTTCTTT. Encoded protein: CASSYSREGTEAFF. This sequence joins TRBV6-5 and TRBJ1-1; D is perhaps TRBD1 (5 bases). CDR3 length equals 14 residues. Between the trimmed V and J ends, which lost 2 bases and 5 bases, there was a span of 12 bases. Germline V gene data show CDR1 as MNHEY and CDR2 as SVGAGI.